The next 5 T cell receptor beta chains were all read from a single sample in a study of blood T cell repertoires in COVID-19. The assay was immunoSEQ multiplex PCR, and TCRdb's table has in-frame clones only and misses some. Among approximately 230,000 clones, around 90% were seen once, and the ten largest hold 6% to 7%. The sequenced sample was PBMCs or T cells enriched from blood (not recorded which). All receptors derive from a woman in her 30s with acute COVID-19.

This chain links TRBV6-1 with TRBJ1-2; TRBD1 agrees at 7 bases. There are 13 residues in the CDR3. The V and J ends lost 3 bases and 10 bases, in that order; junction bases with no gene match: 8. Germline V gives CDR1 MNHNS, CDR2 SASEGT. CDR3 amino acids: CASSEARQGPYTF. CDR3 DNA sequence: TGTGCCAGCAGTGAGGCCCGACAGGGCCCCTACACCTTC.

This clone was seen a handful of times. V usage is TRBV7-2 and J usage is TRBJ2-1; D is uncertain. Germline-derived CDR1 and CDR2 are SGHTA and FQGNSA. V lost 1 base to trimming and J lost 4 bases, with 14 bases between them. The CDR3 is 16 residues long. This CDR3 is CASSLVGTALYNEQFF. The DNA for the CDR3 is TGTGCCAGCAGCTTAGTTGGAACAGCCCTGTACAATGAGCAGTTCTTC.

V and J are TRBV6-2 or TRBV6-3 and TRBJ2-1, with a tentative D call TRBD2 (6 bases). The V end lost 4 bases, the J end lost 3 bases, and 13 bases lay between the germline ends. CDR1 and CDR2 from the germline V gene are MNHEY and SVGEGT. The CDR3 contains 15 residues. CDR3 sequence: CASSSSGFGYNEQFF. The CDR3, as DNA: TGTGCCAGCAGTTCGAGCGGGTTCGGCTACAATGAGCAGTTCTTC.

CDR3 in amino acids: CASSRTGGNQPQHF. The CDR3 region has the DNA TGTGCCAGCAGTCGGACAGGGGGCAATCAGCCCCAGCATTTT. The chain recombines TRBV28 with TRBJ1-5; TRBD1 agrees at 9 bases. Germline lookup yields CDR1 MDHEN and CDR2 SYDVKM. This CDR3 contains 14 residues. Trimming removed 5 bases from V and 2 bases from J; junction bases left unmatched: 1. Full variable domain (missing parts from reference TRBV28 and TRBJ1-5): DVKVTQSSRYLVKRTGEKVFLECVQDMDHENMFWYRQDPGLGLRLIYFSYDVKMKEKGDIPEGYSVSREKKERFSLILESASTNQTSMYLCASSRTGGNQPQHFGDGTRLSIL.

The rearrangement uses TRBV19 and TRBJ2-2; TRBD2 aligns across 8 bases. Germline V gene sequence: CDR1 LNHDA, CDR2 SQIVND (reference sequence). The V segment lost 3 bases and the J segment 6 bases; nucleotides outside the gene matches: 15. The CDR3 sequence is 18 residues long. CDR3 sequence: CASSMSPAERELPGELFF. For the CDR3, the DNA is TGTGCCAGTAGTATGTCCCCAGCGGAGCGGGAGTTGCCCGGGGAGCTGTTTTTT.